What follows are 17 T cell receptor beta chains derived from one specimen sequenced in a study of shared clonotypes between healthy human individuals. Using immunoSEQ multiplex PCR, the repertoire was profiled, and TCRdb retains in-frame clones only, with some absent. The table shows some 680,000 clones, with roughly 72% occurring only once. The sample comprised memory CD4+ T cells sorted from blood. Subset described: CD45RA-negative fraction. The source is a woman aged 30 to 39 in good health.

V gene TRBV4-2 combines with J gene TRBJ2-7, with 9 bases fitting TRBD2. The CDR3 loop spans 16 amino acids. V was pared by 3 bases and J by 2 bases, with 8 bases of the junction left unmatched. Germline-derived CDR1 and CDR2 are LGHNA and YNFKEQ. The CDR3: CASSQDETSGTYEQYF. DNA of the CDR3: TGTGCCAGCAGCCAGGACGAGACTAGCGGTACCTACGAGCAGTACTTC.

The rearrangement links TRBV19 to TRBJ2-5, with D unclear. CDR3 length equals 12 residues. The germline gives CDR1 LNHDA, CDR2 SQIVND (reference sequence). V lost 4 bases and J lost 0, with 3 bases in between. The CDR3 region has the DNA TGTGCCAGTAGTAGAGACCAAGAGACCCAGTACTTC. This encodes CASSRDQETQYF.

V gene TRBV4-2 combines with J gene TRBJ2-7; 9 positions agree with TRBD2. V lost 1 base, J lost 6 bases, and 4 bases stayed unmatched. Germline lookup yields CDR1 LGHNA and CDR2 YNFKEQ. There are 14 residues in the CDR3. DNA for the CDR3: TGTGCCAGCAGCCAAGGCTGGCGGGAGGGCGAGCAGTACTTC. Translated, it gives CASSQGWREGEQYF.

V and J are TRBV4-2 and TRBJ2-3, with D perhaps TRBD2 (6 bases). This CDR3 is built from 17 residues. Germline values: CDR1 LGHNA, CDR2 YNFKEQ. The V end lost 4 bases, the J end lost 4 bases, and 21 bases lay between the germline ends. The CDR3 DNA follows: TGTGCCAGCAGCCTAGATGGTCCGGGCGGGACGGCAGATACGCAGTATTTT. It codes for CASSLDGPGGTADTQYF.

This clone has more than one count but fewer than ten. This chain uses TRBV4-1 with TRBJ1-3, with D tentatively TRBD1 (6 bases). Germline V gene sequence: CDR1 MGHRA, CDR2 YSYEKL. CDR3 length: 16 amino acids. V lost 1 base, J lost 4 bases, and 14 bases lay in between. The CDR3 here is CASSQGGGSRGNTIYF. For the CDR3, the DNA is TGCGCCAGCAGCCAAGGTGGGGGCTCGCGGGGAAACACCATATATTTT.

The gene calls are TRBV5-1 and TRBJ2-7, with D unclear. Germline V lookup: CDR1 SGHRS, CDR2 YFSETQ. This CDR3 has 14 amino acids. V lost 1 base and J lost 1, with 9 bases in between. The CDR3 is CASSLRPRSYEQYF. Here the CDR3 DNA reads TGCGCCAGCAGCTTGCGGCCTCGTTCCTACGAGCAGTACTTC.

The chain links TRBV28 to TRBJ1-5; D might be TRBD1 (5 bases). The V end lost 5 bases, the J end lost 1 base, and 15 bases lay between the germline ends. In germline, CDR1 is MDHEN, CDR2 SYDVKM. The CDR3 runs to 16 residues. The CDR3 here is CASSPLGGASNQPQHF. CDR3 DNA: TGTGCCAGCAGTCCCCTAGGAGGGGCCAGCAATCAGCCCCAGCATTTT.

A remark on this clone: The same CDR3 also results from other DNA sequences found in this sample. The V gene is TRBV5-1, the J gene TRBJ1-3; possible D gene TRBD1, 6 bases. This CDR3 spans 15 amino acids. Germline CDR1 is SGHRS and CDR2 is YFSETQ. Trimming took 2 bases from V and 3 from J, leaving 12 bases between them. The CDR3: CASSLNRDSGNTIYF. The CDR3 DNA is TGCGCCAGCAGCTTAAACAGGGATAGTGGAAACACCATATATTTT. The variable domain in full, completed from reference TRBV5-1 and TRBJ1-3, reads KAGVTQTPRYLIKTRGQQVTLSCSPISGHRSVSWYQQTPGQGLQFLFEYFSETQRNKGNFPGRFSGRQFSNSRSEMNVSTLELGDSALYLCASSLNRDSGNTIYFGEGSWLTVV.

The chain is built from TRBV7-9 and TRBJ2-7; 9 bases align to TRBD1. V was clipped by 4 bases and J by 3 bases; unmatched bases: 4. In germline, CDR1 is SEHNR, CDR2 FQNEAQ (reference sequence). The CDR3 is 14 residues long. The CDR3 DNA reads as TGTGCCAGCAGCTCCCGGGACAGGGTCTACGAGCAGTACTTC. Translating it yields CASSSRDRVYEQYF. Variable domain in full (rest from reference TRBV7-9 and TRBJ2-7): DTGVSQNPRHKITKRGQNVTFRCDPISEHNRLYWYRQTLGQGPEFLTYFQNEAQLEKSRLLSDRFSAERPKGSFSTLEIQRTEQGDSAMYLCASSSRDRVYEQYFGPGTRLTVT.

The chain employs TRBV28 and TRBJ2-7; 8 positions match TRBD1. CDR3 length: 15 residues. Trimming took 2 bases from V and 3 from J; bases not matched to a gene: 6. Per germline, CDR1 MDHEN and CDR2 SYDVKM. In nucleotides, the CDR3 is TGTGCCAGCAGTTTACGACAGGGGTTGGGCTACGAGCAGTACTTC. The encoded protein is CASSLRQGLGYEQYF.

The V call is TRBV11-3, the J call TRBJ2-7, with 9 bases identical to TRBD1. The CDR3 is 15 residues long. CDR1 SGHNT and CDR2 YENEEA come from the germline V gene. Losses at the gene ends were 8 bases for V and 3 bases for J; bases not matched to a gene: 11. CDR3 sequence (DNA): TGTGCCAGCTCAGCTTCGGGACAGGGAAACTACGAGCAGTACTTC. This sequence encodes CASSASGQGNYEQYF.

Only one count was recorded for this clone. A much bigger clone sits one base away, suggesting this may be a read error. The J gene is TRBJ2-5, the V gene TRBV18; 7 bases are a match to TRBD1. The CDR3 contains 14 residues. V shed 0 bases, J shed 2 bases, and the junction held 0 bases outside the gene matches. Germline values: CDR1 KGHSH, CDR2 LQKENI. CDR3 residues: CASSPPGQQETQYF. Here the CDR3 DNA reads TGTGCCAGCTCACCACCGGGACAGCAAGAGACCCAGTACTTC.

The V gene is TRBV7-9, the J gene TRBJ2-1; tentative D call: TRBD2 (6 bases). This CDR3 is built from 14 residues. Germline lookup yields CDR1 SEHNR and CDR2 FQNEAQ (reference sequence). Deletions cut 5 bases from V and 6 bases from J, with 14 bases between. DNA of the CDR3: TGTGCCAGCAGCGTCGGGACTCGGGGCAATGAGCAGTTCTTC. Translated, it gives CASSVGTRGNEQFF.

The chain couples TRBV27 to TRBJ1-5; 7 positions agree with TRBD1. With V trimmed by 2 bases and J by 3 bases, 4 bases remained unmatched. Germline V gives CDR1 MNHEY, CDR2 SMNVEV (reference sequence). The CDR3 extends over 15 amino acids. CDR3 nucleotides: TGTGCCAGCAGTTTAAAGGGACAGCTCAATCAGCCCCAGCATTTT. This sequence encodes CASSLKGQLNQPQHF.

The chain combines TRBV11-2 with TRBJ1-2; no clear D gene. The V end lost 3 bases, the J end lost 6 bases, and 11 bases lay between the germline ends. This CDR3 contains 13 residues. CDR1 SGHAT and CDR2 FQNNGV come from the germline V gene. The CDR3 sequence: CASSFSEEDGYTF. The DNA of the CDR3 is TGTGCCAGCAGCTTCTCAGAGGAGGATGGCTACACCTTC.

This chain links TRBV7-9 with TRBJ2-7, with 12 bases matching TRBD2. The CDR3 is made up of 15 amino acids. Germline V gene data show CDR1 as SEHNR and CDR2 as FQNEAQ (reference sequence). J gave up 3 bases and V 4 bases, and 4 bases lay outside the gene matches. The CDR3 is CASSSGTSGYYEQYF. The CDR3 bases are TGTGCCAGCAGCTCCGGGACTAGCGGGTACTACGAGCAGTACTTC.

The chain has TRBV7-2 and TRBJ1-1; unclear D gene. This CDR3 spans 12 amino acids. Germline V gene sequence: CDR1 SGHTA, CDR2 FQGNSA. V lost 8 bases to trimming and J lost 4 bases, with 11 bases between them. This CDR3 reads CASGWSGTEAFF. CDR3 in DNA: TGTGCCAGCGGCTGGTCGGGCACTGAAGCTTTCTTT.